The sequence of this T cell receptor beta chain was determined in a study of cytomegalovirus exposure and HLA in healthy donors. The PCR made use of 60 Vbeta and 13 Jbeta primers. TCRdb's table, derived via immunoSEQ multiplex PCR, lists solely in-frame clones and lacks some. In the table there are 120,000 or so clones, about three quarters of which are singletons. CDR1 LGHNA and CDR2 YSLEER come from the germline V gene. The germline V and J ends were trimmed by 0 bases and 5 bases, with 14 bases remaining between them. The CDR3 length is 16 residues. The rearrangement joins TRBV4-3 to TRBJ2-1; D unresolved. The source material was PBMCs. The receptor comes from a man aged 25-40 years in good health and CMV-seronegative. In DNA, the CDR3 is TGCGCCAGCAGCCAAGAACGTACAGCCGCTCACAATGAGCAGTTCTTC. It encodes CASSQERTAAHNEQFF.